This T cell receptor beta chain was identified during a study of T cells in Graves' hyperthyroidism and ophthalmopathy. Study-level background: Once the initial diagnosis was made, peripheral blood was obtained before any treatment.

Germline V CDR1 and CDR2: SEHNR, FQNEAQ (reference sequence). This CDR3 has 14 amino acids. Trimming stripped 2 bases from V and 6 bases from J, with 13 bases between. Study-level points and caveats: A median about 6.5 months before onset, the model predicted ophthalmopathy.

Ten or more counts support this clonotype. Its matching antigen is unknown. The source material, RNA transcripts, was used to amplify TCR beta CDR3 regions. TCR CDR3 regions were first amplified by RT-PCR with HTBI primers. TCRdb reanalysed the multiplex PCR reads using MiXCR and keeps one entry per CDR3 protein. The sample has a few hundred thousand distinct CDR3 sequences, approximately 25% seen once. The chain recombines TRBV7-9 with TRBJ1-1, with D unclear. Sequencing used blood. The sequence derives from a man in his forties or fifties with Graves' hyperthyroidism. This chain's CDR3 is CASSLNAQTAEAFF. CDR3 in DNA: TGTGCCAGCAGCTTAAACGCCCAGACGGCTGAAGCTTTCTTT.